This T cell receptor (beta chain) originates from a study of radiotherapy plus CTLA-4 blockade in lung cancer. A remark on this clone: The antigen is undetermined.

This table comes from immunoSEQ multiplex PCR, and its TCRdb copy is limited to in-frame clones, with some not included. The sample has over 100,000 clones, around 84% seen once. In chemo-refractory metastatic non-small-cell lung cancer, patients got ipilimumab CTLA-4 blockade together with focal radiation. Whole-study findings and limits: Reportedly, early blood T cell clone dynamics best predicted response, with interferon-beta.

The germline CDR1 and CDR2 sequences are PRHDT and FYEKMQ (reference sequence). The ends lost 5 bases at V and 7 bases at J; junction bases unmatched: 8. This CDR3 has 15 residues. Sample: peripheral blood, taken from a patient treated with radiotherapy plus ipilimumab. The source is a human donor with non-small cell lung cancer that progressed on radiotherapy plus ipilimumab. Some clones in this sample may be carry-over from other donors' samples. The chain carries TRBV13 and TRBJ1-4; TRBD1 agrees at 9 bases. The DNA for the CDR3 is TGTGCCAGCAGCGCGACCGGGACAGGGCGTGAAAAACTGTTTTTT. Translation gives CASSATGTGREKLFF.